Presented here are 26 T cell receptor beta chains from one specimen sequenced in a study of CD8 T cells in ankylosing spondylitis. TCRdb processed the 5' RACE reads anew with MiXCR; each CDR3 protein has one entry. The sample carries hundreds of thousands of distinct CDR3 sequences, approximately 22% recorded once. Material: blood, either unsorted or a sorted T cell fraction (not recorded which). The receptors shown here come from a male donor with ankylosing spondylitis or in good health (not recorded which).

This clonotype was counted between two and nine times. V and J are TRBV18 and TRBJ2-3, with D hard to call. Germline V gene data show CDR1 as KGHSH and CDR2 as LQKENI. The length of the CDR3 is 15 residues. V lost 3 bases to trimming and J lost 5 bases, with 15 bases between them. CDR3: CASSPTPSLGDTQYF. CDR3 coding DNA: TGTGCCAGCTCACCTACGCCCTCGCTGGGAGATACGCAGTATTTT.

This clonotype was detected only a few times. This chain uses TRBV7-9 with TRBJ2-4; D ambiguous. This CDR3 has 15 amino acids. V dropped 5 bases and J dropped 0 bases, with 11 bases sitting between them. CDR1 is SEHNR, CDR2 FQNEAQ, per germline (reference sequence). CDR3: CASSATDVAKNIQYF. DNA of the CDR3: TGTGCCAGCAGCGCCACTGATGTAGCCAAAAACATTCAGTACTTC.

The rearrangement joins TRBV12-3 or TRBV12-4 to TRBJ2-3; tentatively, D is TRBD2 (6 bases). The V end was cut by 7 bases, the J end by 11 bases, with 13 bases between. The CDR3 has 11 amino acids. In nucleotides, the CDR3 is TGTGCCAGCACTTCTGACGGGGGGCAGTATTTT. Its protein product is CASTSDGGQYF.

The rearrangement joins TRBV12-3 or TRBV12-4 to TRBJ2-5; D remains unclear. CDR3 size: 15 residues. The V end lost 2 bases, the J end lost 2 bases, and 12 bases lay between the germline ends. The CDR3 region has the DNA TGTGCCAGCAGTTTATCCTGGATAAATCAAGAGACCCAGTACTTC. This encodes CASSLSWINQETQYF.

The CDR3 bases are TGTGCCAGCAGCCTAGTCATCGCGGGACTAGCGGGGGCAGATGAGCAGTTCTTC. Its translation: CASSLVIAGLAGADEQFF. The V call is TRBV11-1, the J call TRBJ2-1, with 14 bases aligning to TRBD2. Germline CDR1 reads SGHAT; CDR2 reads FQDESV (reference sequence). Trimming removed 5 bases from V and 8 bases from J; junction bases left unmatched: 14. The CDR3 is 18 amino acids.

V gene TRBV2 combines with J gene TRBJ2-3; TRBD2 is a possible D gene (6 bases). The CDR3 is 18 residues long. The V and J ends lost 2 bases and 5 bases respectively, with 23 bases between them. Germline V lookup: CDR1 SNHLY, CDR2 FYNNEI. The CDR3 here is CASSEFLAWDRGVDTQYF. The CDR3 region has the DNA TGTGCCAGCAGTGAATTCCTAGCGTGGGATAGGGGCGTAGATACGCAGTATTTT. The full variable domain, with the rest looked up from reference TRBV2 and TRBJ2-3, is EPEVTQTPSHQVTQMGQEVILRCVPISNHLYFYWYRQILGQKVEFLVSFYNNEISEKSEIFDDQFSVERPDGSNFTLKIRSTKLEDSAMYFCASSEFLAWDRGVDTQYFGPGTRLTVL.

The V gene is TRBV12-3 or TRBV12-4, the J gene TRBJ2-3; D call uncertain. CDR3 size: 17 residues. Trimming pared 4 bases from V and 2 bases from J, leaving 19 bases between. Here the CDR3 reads CASSSISQPVHTDTQYF. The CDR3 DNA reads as TGTGCCAGCAGTTCCATCTCCCAACCGGTTCACACAGATACGCAGTATTTT.

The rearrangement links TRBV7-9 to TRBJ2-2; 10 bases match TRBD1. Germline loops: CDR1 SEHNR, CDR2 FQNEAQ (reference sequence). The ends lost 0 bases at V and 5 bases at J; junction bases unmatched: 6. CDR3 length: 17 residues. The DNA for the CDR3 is TGTGCCAGCAGCTTAGCTGCCGGACAGGGGGGAACCGGGGAGCTGTTTTTT. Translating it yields CASSLAAGQGGTGELFF.

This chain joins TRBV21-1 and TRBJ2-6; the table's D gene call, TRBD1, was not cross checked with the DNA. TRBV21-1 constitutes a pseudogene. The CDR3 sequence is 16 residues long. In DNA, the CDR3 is TGTGCCAGCAGCACCCGACGGGAATCAGGGGCCAACGTCCTGACTTTC. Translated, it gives CASSTRRESGANVLTF.

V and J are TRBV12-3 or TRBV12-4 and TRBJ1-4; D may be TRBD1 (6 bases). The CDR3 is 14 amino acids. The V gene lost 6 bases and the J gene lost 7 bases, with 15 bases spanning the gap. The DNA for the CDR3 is TGTGCCAGCAGGGACAGTATGAATCTTGAAAAACTGTTTTTT. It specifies CASRDSMNLEKLFF.

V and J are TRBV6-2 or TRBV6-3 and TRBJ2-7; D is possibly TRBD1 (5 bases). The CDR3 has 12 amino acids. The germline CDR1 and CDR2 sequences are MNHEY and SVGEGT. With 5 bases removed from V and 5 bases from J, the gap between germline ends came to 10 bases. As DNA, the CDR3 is TGTGCCAGCAGTCAGGGCCGGGACGAGCAGTACTTC. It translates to CASSQGRDEQYF.

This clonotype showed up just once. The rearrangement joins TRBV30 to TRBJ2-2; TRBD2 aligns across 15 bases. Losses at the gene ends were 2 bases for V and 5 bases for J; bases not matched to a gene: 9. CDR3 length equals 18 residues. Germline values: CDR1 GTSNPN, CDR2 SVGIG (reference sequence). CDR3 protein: CAWSNPGLAGGRTGELFF. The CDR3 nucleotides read TGTGCCTGGAGTAACCCCGGACTAGCGGGGGGGCGAACCGGGGAGCTGTTTTTT.

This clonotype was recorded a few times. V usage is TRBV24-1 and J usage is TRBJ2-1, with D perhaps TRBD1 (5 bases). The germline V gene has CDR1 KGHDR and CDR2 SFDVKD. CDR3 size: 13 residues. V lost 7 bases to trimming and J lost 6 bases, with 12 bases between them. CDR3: CATRKKGINEQFF. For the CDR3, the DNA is TGTGCCACCAGGAAAAAGGGGATCAATGAGCAGTTCTTC.

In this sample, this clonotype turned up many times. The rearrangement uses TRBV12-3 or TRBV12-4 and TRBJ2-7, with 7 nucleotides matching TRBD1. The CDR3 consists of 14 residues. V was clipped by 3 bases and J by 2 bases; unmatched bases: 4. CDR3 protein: CASSLGTVTYEQYF. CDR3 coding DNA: TGTGCCAGCAGTTTGGGGACAGTCACCTACGAGCAGTACTTC.

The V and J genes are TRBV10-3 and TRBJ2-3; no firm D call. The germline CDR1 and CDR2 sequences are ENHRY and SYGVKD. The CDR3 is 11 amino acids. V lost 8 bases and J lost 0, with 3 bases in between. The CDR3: CAIGSTDTQYF. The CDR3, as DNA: TGTGCCATCGGCAGCACAGATACGCAGTATTTT.

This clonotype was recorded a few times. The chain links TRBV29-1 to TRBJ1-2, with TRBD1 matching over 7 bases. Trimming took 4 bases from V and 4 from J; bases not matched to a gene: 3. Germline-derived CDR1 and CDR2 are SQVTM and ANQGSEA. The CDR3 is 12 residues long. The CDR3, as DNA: TGCAGCGTTGTCGACAGGGCCTATGGCTACACCTTC. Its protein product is CSVVDRAYGYTF.

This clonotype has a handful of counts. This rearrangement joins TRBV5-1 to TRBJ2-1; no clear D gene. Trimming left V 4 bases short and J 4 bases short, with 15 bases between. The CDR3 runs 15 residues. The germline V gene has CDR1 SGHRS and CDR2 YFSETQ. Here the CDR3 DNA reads TGCGCCAGCAGCCTCGGCGCAGATCTTTACAATGAGCAGTTCTTC. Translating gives CASSLGADLYNEQFF.

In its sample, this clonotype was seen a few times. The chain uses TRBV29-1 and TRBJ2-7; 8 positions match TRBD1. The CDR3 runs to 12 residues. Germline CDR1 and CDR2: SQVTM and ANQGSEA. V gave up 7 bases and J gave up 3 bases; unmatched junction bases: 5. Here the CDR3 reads CSAMTGDYEQYF. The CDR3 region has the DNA TGCAGCGCTATGACAGGGGACTACGAGCAGTACTTC.

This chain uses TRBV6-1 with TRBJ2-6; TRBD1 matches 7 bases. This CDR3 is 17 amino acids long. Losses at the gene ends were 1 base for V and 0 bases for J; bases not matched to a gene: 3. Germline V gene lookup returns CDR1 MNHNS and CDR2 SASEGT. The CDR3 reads CASSEGQGPSGANVLTF. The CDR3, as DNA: TGTGCCAGCAGTGAAGGACAGGGACCCTCTGGGGCCAACGTCCTGACTTTC.

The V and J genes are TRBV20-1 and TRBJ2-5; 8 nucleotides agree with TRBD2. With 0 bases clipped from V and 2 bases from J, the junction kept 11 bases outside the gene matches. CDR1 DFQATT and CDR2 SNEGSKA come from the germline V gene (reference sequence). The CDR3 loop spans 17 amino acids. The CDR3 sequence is CSAREGGSSGVQETQYF. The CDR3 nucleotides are TGCAGTGCTAGAGAGGGGGGAAGTAGCGGGGTACAAGAGACCCAGTACTTC.

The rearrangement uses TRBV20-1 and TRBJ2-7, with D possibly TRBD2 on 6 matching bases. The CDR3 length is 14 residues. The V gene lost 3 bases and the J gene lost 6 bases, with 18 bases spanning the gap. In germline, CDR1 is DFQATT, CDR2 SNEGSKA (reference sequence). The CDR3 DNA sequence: TGCAGTGCTAGCCTACGGGAGACTCTCCGCGAGCAGTACTTC. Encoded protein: CSASLRETLREQYF.

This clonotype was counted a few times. The chain's CDR3 is CASSGGGIADTQYF. The CDR3, as DNA: TGTGCCAGCAGTGGGGGGGGCATCGCAGATACGCAGTATTTT. V gene TRBV2 combines with J gene TRBJ2-3, with D possibly TRBD2 on 7 matching bases. V was clipped by 4 bases and J by 4 bases, with 12 bases between them. In germline, CDR1 is SNHLY, CDR2 FYNNEI. The CDR3 covers 14 residues.

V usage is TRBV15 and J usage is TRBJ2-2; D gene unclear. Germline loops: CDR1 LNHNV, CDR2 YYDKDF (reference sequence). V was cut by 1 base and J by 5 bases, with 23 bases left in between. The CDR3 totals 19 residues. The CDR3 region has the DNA TGTGCCACCAGCAGAGGGGAAAGTCGGATGAGGAGTGATACCGGGGAGCTGTTTTTT. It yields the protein CATSRGESRMRSDTGELFF.

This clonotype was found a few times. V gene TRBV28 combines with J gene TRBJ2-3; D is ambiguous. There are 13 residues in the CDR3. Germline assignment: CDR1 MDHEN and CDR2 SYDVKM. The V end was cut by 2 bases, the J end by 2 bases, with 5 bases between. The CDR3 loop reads CASSLIITDTQYF. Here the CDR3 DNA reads TGTGCCAGCAGTTTAATAATCACAGATACGCAGTATTTT.

The CDR3 sequence: CASSSGARLEETQYF. The CDR3 nucleotides are TGTGCCAGCAGCTCCGGGGCTCGGTTGGAAGAGACCCAGTACTTC. The J gene is TRBJ2-5, the V gene TRBV7-9, with D perhaps TRBD1 or TRBD2 (5 bases each). Trimming left V 4 bases short and J 3 bases short, with 15 bases between. The CDR3 extends over 15 amino acids. The germline gives CDR1 SEHNR, CDR2 FQNEAQ (reference sequence). Complete variable domain (other parts from reference TRBV7-9 and TRBJ2-5): DTGVSQNPRHKITKRGQNVTFRCDPISEHNRLYWYRQTLGQGPEFLTYFQNEAQLEKSRLLSDRFSAERPKGSFSTLEIQRTEQGDSAMYLCASSSGARLEETQYFGPGTRLLVL.

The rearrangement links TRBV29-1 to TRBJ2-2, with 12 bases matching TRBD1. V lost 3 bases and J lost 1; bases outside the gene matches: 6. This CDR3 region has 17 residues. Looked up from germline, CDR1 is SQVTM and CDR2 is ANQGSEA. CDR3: CSVEGQGAKMNTGELFF. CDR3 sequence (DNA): TGCAGCGTTGAGGGACAGGGGGCCAAAATGAACACCGGGGAGCTGTTTTTT.